What follows describes a single T cell receptor (beta chain). Its antigen is not identified. The data were obtained in a study of shared clonotypes between healthy human individuals. Study-level findings and limits: Clonotype sharing among donors, it was expected, would be affected by sequencing depth. Some naive CD4 clonotypes, approximately 4.5%, turned up in common across a few donors. Non-shared clonotypes had lower generation probabilities than those shared by all four donors.

Measured with immunoSEQ multiplex PCR; TCRdb has only the in-frame clones, and not every one. This repertoire shows some 2,000,000 clones, 95% found once; its top ten account for approximately 0.13%. The V end was cut by 5 bases, the J end by 4 bases, with 15 bases between. The CDR3 totals 14 residues. Germline assignment: CDR1 LNHDA and CDR2 SQIVND (reference sequence). CD4+ cells were split into CD45RA+ naive and CD45RA-negative memory subsets. The specimen was naive CD4+ T cells sorted from blood. The subset: CD45RA+ positively selected. V usage is TRBV19 and J usage is TRBJ2-7; D is possibly TRBD1 or TRBD2 (5 bases each). The TCR comes from a man between 18 and 29 years old in good health. This CDR3 is CASSPGTLSYEQYF. The CDR3 DNA is TGTGCCAGTAGTCCGGGGACCCTATCGTACGAGCAGTACTTC.